What follows are 14 T cell receptor beta chains derived from one specimen sequenced in a study of blood T cell repertoires in COVID-19. The assay was immunoSEQ multiplex PCR, and TCRdb's table has in-frame clones only and misses some. The table shows fewer than 250,000 clones, with roughly nine tenths occurring only once. Sequencing was done on a sample of peripheral blood. The receptors originated from a woman aged 45-65 years with acute or convalescent COVID-19.

The DNA for the CDR3 is TGCGCCAGCAGCGCGGGACTGCAAAACAATGAGCAGTTCTTC. It specifies CASSAGLQNNEQFF. The genes are TRBV5-1 and TRBJ2-1, with D perhaps matching TRBD2 (6 bases). With 4 bases removed from V and 5 bases from J, the gap between germline ends came to 13 bases. The CDR3 is 14 residues long. Germline loops: CDR1 SGHRS, CDR2 YFSETQ.

This sequence joins TRBV6-4 and TRBJ2-2, with 7 nucleotides matching TRBD2. This CDR3 is built from 15 residues. J was trimmed by 5 bases and V by 6 bases; bases with no gene match: 9. The germline gives CDR1 MRHNA, CDR2 SNTAGT. In DNA form, the CDR3 reads TGTGCCAGCAGCCGTCTAGCGGACCCGACCGGGGAGCTGTTTTTT. Translating it yields CASSRLADPTGELFF.

This chain joins TRBV6-6 and TRBJ2-1, with 7 bases matching TRBD2. Germline V lookup: CDR1 MNHNY, CDR2 SVGAGI (reference sequence). V dropped 4 bases and J dropped 8; count of bases not matched to a gene: 5. The CDR3 spans 13 residues. CDR3 bases: TGTGCCAGCAGTTCTGGCGGGGGAGATGAGCAGTTCTTC. Encoded protein: CASSSGGGDEQFF.

This chain links TRBV6-4 with TRBJ2-1, with unresolved D. The CDR3 loop spans 8 amino acids. Trimming took 8 bases from V and 12 from J, leaving 5 bases between them. Germline CDR1 is MRHNA and CDR2 is SNTAGT. Written as DNA, the CDR3 is TGTGCCAGCGGGCCGCAGTTCTTC. Encoded protein: CASGPQFF.

V usage is TRBV10-3 and J usage is TRBJ1-2, with D tentatively TRBD1 (6 bases). V shed 0 bases and J shed 5 bases, with 13 bases lying between them. This CDR3 comprises 15 residues. CDR1 ENHRY and CDR2 SYGVKD come from the germline V gene. CDR3 protein: CAISESTGRGYGYTF. CDR3 nucleotide sequence: TGTGCCATCAGTGAGTCGACGGGTAGGGGGTATGGCTACACCTTC.

This clone was detected ten times or more. The chain is built from TRBV4-1 and TRBJ1-6; tentative D call: TRBD1 (6 bases). The CDR3 contains 15 residues. Germline assignment: CDR1 MGHRA and CDR2 YSYEKL. The germline V and J ends were trimmed by 7 bases and 4 bases, with 14 bases remaining between them. CDR3 region: CASNPEQGYNSPLHF. The CDR3 region has the DNA TGCGCCAGCAACCCCGAGCAGGGGTATAATTCACCCCTCCACTTT.

The rearrangement links TRBV19 to TRBJ1-1; no firm D call. This CDR3 spans 14 amino acids. Trimming left V 3 bases short and J 10 bases short, with 18 bases between. Germline V gene lookup returns CDR1 LNHDA and CDR2 SQIVND (reference sequence). The CDR3 loop is CASSIGAEPLIAFF. In nucleotides, the CDR3 is TGTGCCAGTAGTATCGGAGCAGAGCCTCTGATAGCTTTCTTT.

The chain recombines TRBV30 with TRBJ1-3, with D possibly TRBD1 on 5 matching bases. Germline V gene data show CDR1 as GTSNPN and CDR2 as SVGIG (reference sequence). V dropped 7 bases and J dropped 0 bases, with 10 bases sitting between them. The CDR3 consists of 13 residues. The CDR3 reads CASDSFSGNTIYF. CDR3 in DNA: TGTGCCTCAGACAGCTTCTCTGGAAACACCATATATTTT.

This chain joins TRBV12-3 or TRBV12-4 and TRBJ1-6; D unclear. V shed 3 bases and J shed 3 bases, with 3 bases lying between them. This CDR3 region has 13 residues. The CDR3 here is CASSFHYNSPLHF. Here the CDR3 DNA reads TGTGCCAGCAGTTTTCACTATAATTCACCCCTCCACTTT.

This sequence joins TRBV2 and TRBJ2-2; D possibly corresponds to TRBD1 (5 bases). The V and J ends lost 7 bases and 5 bases respectively, with 14 bases between them. Germline V lookup: CDR1 SNHLY, CDR2 FYNNEI. CDR3 size: 14 residues. The CDR3 reads CASTVLGVTGELFF. CDR3 DNA: TGTGCCAGCACCGTGCTAGGGGTGACCGGGGAGCTGTTTTTT.

This rearrangement joins TRBV5-4 to TRBJ1-4; 8 bases line up with TRBD1. Germline assignment: CDR1 SGHNT and CDR2 YYREEE (reference sequence). V was pared by 4 bases and J by 5 bases, with 7 bases of the junction left unmatched. The CDR3 runs to 15 residues. CDR3 bases: TGTGCCAGCAGCGTACTAGGACAGGGAAATGAAAAACTGTTTTTT. Protein product: CASSVLGQGNEKLFF. The whole variable domain, filled in from reference TRBV5-4 and TRBJ1-4, reads ETGVTQSPTHLIKTRGQQVTLRCSSQSGHNTVSWYQQALGQGPQFIFQYYREEENGRGNFPPRFSGLQFPNYSSELNVNALELDDSALYLCASSVLGQGNEKLFFGSGTQLSVL.

This clone is medium-sized by share. This sequence joins TRBV2 and TRBJ1-2; 8 bases match TRBD1. CDR3 length equals 15 residues. Germline trimming cut 2 bases from V and 2 bases from J; bases unmatched to any gene: 4. Germline V gene lookup returns CDR1 SNHLY and CDR2 FYNNEI. The CDR3 spells CASSESGGANYGYTF. CDR3 DNA: TGTGCCAGCAGTGAATCAGGGGGCGCGAACTATGGCTACACCTTC.

CDR3 sequence: CSVEDGQGGETQYF. As DNA, the CDR3 is TGCAGCGTTGAAGATGGACAGGGTGGGGAGACCCAGTACTTC. V gene TRBV29-1 combines with J gene TRBJ2-5; TRBD1 matches at 8 bases. This CDR3 has 14 amino acids. Germline CDR1 is SQVTM and CDR2 is ANQGSEA. V was clipped by 0 bases and J by 5 bases; unmatched bases: 5.

The chain has TRBV10-3 and TRBJ2-5; 8 bases are a match to TRBD2. Germline V gives CDR1 ENHRY, CDR2 SYGVKD. The CDR3 sequence is 16 residues long. Trimming took 4 bases from V and 0 from J; bases not matched to a gene: 7. CDR3 region: CAISGGAGAHQETQYF. The CDR3 DNA sequence: TGTGCCATCAGTGGGGGAGCGGGGGCTCACCAAGAGACCCAGTACTTC.